These 23 T cell receptor beta chains originate from one sample sequenced in a study of Ad26.COV2.S vaccination and SARS-CoV-2 variants. The treatment was: 15 to 20 received Ad26.COV2.S at low or high dose, single or two shots; 5 received placebo; per-sample allocation not given. Collection of the samples took place on day 63 after the first injection of vaccine or placebo. Sequenced by immunoSEQ multiplex PCR; TCRdb stores in-frame clones only, minus some. In the table there are about 260,000 clones, roughly 85% of which are singletons. The sample was peripheral blood, taken in a trial of Ad26.COV2.S vaccine versus placebo. Source of these receptors: a person aged 18-65 years who received the Ad26.COV2.S COVID-19 vaccine or a placebo.

V gene TRBV4-1 combines with J gene TRBJ2-3; TRBD2 might be the D (5 bases). The length of the CDR3 is 16 residues. Germline CDR1 reads MGHRA; CDR2 reads YSYEKL. The V gene lost 6 bases and the J gene lost 0 bases, with 16 bases spanning the gap. The CDR3 region has the DNA TGCGCCAGCAGTCTCAACTTGGGAGCTAGCACAGATACGCAGTATTTT. It codes for CASSLNLGASTDTQYF.

This chain joins TRBV24-1 and TRBJ1-1; 9 positions match TRBD1. The CDR3 is 17 amino acids. The junction had 11 bases not matched to a gene; V was cut back by 6 bases and J by 1 base. Germline V gene sequence: CDR1 KGHDR, CDR2 SFDVKD. CDR3 residues: CATSLDRGVKQNTEAFF. DNA for the CDR3: TGTGCCACCAGTTTAGACAGGGGGGTAAAGCAGAACACTGAAGCTTTCTTT.

This chain joins TRBV7-9 and TRBJ2-6, with a possible D match to TRBD1 (5 bases). The germline V and J ends were trimmed by 8 bases and 2 bases, with 10 bases remaining between them. The V gene's germline CDR1 is SEHNR and CDR2 FQNEAQ (reference sequence). The CDR3 totals 14 residues. CDR3 protein: CASGGQAGANVLTF. The DNA for the CDR3 is TGTGCCAGCGGCGGACAAGCTGGGGCCAACGTCCTGACTTTC.

The chain is built from TRBV7-8 and TRBJ2-1, with 8 bases that match TRBD1. The trim removed 0 bases at V and 4 bases at J, leaving 2 bases unmatched. This CDR3 comprises 15 residues. Germline CDR1 SGHVS, CDR2 FQNEAQ. The CDR3 DNA reads TGTGCCAGCAGCTTAGCTAGGACAGGGTACAATGAGCAGTTCTTC. Protein sequence: CASSLARTGYNEQFF.

This clone was observed a single time. This chain connects TRBV6-2 or TRBV6-3 to TRBJ1-5; 8 nucleotides match TRBD1. V lost 6 bases and J lost 4; bases outside the gene matches: 8. The CDR3 contains 15 residues. Germline V CDR1 and CDR2: MNHEY, SVGEGT. CDR3 DNA: TGTGCCAGCAGCCGACCTGGGACAGGTAATCAGCCCCAGCATTTT. Translation: CASSRPGTGNQPQHF.

This clone occurred a few times. The genes are TRBV5-1 and TRBJ2-2, with D uncertain. Trimming pared 4 bases from V and 7 bases from J, leaving 20 bases between. The CDR3 totals 16 residues. The germline gives CDR1 SGHRS, CDR2 YFSETQ. Here the CDR3 DNA reads TGCGCCAGCAGCCTAGGTACTGAAAGCAAGAGCGGGGAGCTGTTTTTT. Amino acid sequence: CASSLGTESKSGELFF.

This clone was found once. This sequence joins TRBV7-3 and TRBJ2-3; 9 bases are a match to TRBD2. This CDR3 spans 17 amino acids. V shed 5 bases, J shed 5 bases, and the junction held 14 bases outside the gene matches. Germline assignment: CDR1 SGHTA and CDR2 FQGTGA. CDR3 bases: TGTGCCAGCAGCCCCGGGGAGGCGGGGGGGCCAAGAGATACGCAGTATTTT. Its translation is CASSPGEAGGPRDTQYF.

The rearrangement uses TRBV10-3 and TRBJ2-1, with D perhaps matching TRBD1 or TRBD2 (8 bases each). The CDR3 covers 14 residues. From germline, CDR1 is ENHRY and CDR2 SYGVKD. Between the trimmed V and J ends, which lost 11 bases and 4 bases, there was a span of 18 bases. The CDR3 sequence: CAASGGQDYNEQFF. The CDR3 DNA reads TGTGCCGCCAGCGGGGGACAGGATTACAATGAGCAGTTCTTC.

This clone was counted a single time. The V and J genes are TRBV7-2 and TRBJ2-3; D not certain. Trimming left V 1 base short and J 4 bases short, with 9 bases between. CDR3 length: 14 amino acids. Germline-derived CDR1 and CDR2 are SGHTA and FQGNSA. CDR3 sequence (DNA): TGTGCCAGCAGCTTAGAAGCCGGGCCAGATACGCAGTATTTT. Its protein is CASSLEAGPDTQYF.

The rearrangement uses TRBV6-5 and TRBJ2-1, with 7 bases matching TRBD2. The germline CDR1 and CDR2 sequences are MNHEY and SVGAGI. V lost 4 bases, J lost 7 bases, and 13 bases stayed unmatched. This CDR3 has 16 amino acids. CDR3 protein: CASSSIGRRGGNEQFF. The CDR3 region has the DNA TGTGCCAGCAGTTCGATTGGGAGGAGGGGAGGGAATGAGCAGTTCTTC.

This chain joins TRBV2 and TRBJ2-5; D not certain. Germline CDR1 SNHLY, CDR2 FYNNEI. The CDR3 runs to 14 residues. V lost 7 bases, J lost 6 bases, and 18 bases lay in between. CDR3 DNA: TGTGCCAGCATCATAAGGGCGGATTCGAAGACCCAGTACTTC. It specifies CASIIRADSKTQYF.

The chain couples TRBV9 to TRBJ1-1, with D possibly matching TRBD1 (5 bases). V was clipped by 0 bases and J by 4 bases, with 13 bases between them. CDR1 is SGDLS, CDR2 YYNGEE, per germline. This CDR3 is 15 amino acids long. CDR3 loop: CASSVGRGRSTEAFF. In nucleotides, the CDR3 is TGTGCCAGCAGCGTAGGGAGGGGTCGGAGCACTGAAGCTTTCTTT.

The rearrangement uses TRBV5-6 and TRBJ2-5; 8 nucleotides align to TRBD2. This CDR3 has 16 amino acids. Germline V gene data show CDR1 as SGHDT and CDR2 as YYEEEE. Losses at the gene ends were 4 bases for V and 2 bases for J; bases not matched to a gene: 10. CDR3 protein: CASSPTGGPGQETQYF. CDR3 in DNA: TGTGCCAGCAGCCCTACGGGAGGGCCGGGGCAAGAGACCCAGTACTTC.

In its sample, this clone was seen once. The chain employs TRBV29-1 and TRBJ2-7; the D gene could be TRBD1 or TRBD2 (5 bases each). This CDR3 comprises 15 residues. V shed 1 base and J shed 0 bases, with 13 bases lying between them. Germline V gene lookup returns CDR1 SQVTM and CDR2 ANQGSEA. The CDR3 DNA follows: TGCAGCGTTGAAGGCTCAGGGAGCCTCTCCTACGAGCAGTACTTC. Residues: CSVEGSGSLSYEQYF.

The genes are TRBV6-5 and TRBJ2-7; D unclear. From germline, CDR1 is MNHEY and CDR2 SVGAGI. The CDR3 is 14 amino acids. V was shortened by 8 bases and J by 1 base, with 15 bases between the two germline ends. CDR3 DNA: TGTGCCAGCGGCGAGCTAGGCCATTCCTACGAGCAGTACTTC. Translated: CASGELGHSYEQYF.

This chain joins TRBV9 and TRBJ1-5, with a tentative D call TRBD1 (6 bases). V lost 4 bases and J lost 6, with 17 bases in between. The CDR3 has 15 amino acids. Germline V gene lookup returns CDR1 SGDLS and CDR2 YYNGEE. The CDR3 region is CASSPGTLTSQPQHF. CDR3 in DNA: TGTGCCAGCAGCCCCGGGACACTCACCTCTCAGCCCCAGCATTTT.

This chain uses TRBV5-1 with TRBJ2-1; D is unresolved. CDR3 length: 15 amino acids. The germline V gene encodes CDR1 SGHRS and CDR2 YFSETQ. Between the trimmed V and J ends, which lost 2 bases and 0 bases, there was a span of 9 bases. CDR3 loop: CASSLRPDSYNEQFF. The CDR3 region has the DNA TGCGCCAGCAGCTTAAGACCCGACTCCTACAATGAGCAGTTCTTC.

A note on this clone: One end of the junction fails to match germline, which may point to a read error. The chain couples TRBV3-1 (or the pseudogene TRBV3-2) to TRBJ2-5, with D unresolved. Germline V gene lookup returns CDR1 LGHDT and CDR2 YNNKEL (reference sequence). This CDR3 contains 16 residues. The CDR3 DNA reads as TGTGCCAGCAGACAAGATCGAGTACGGGACCAAGAGACCCAGTACTTC. It translates to CASRQDRVRDQETQYF.

The V call is TRBV5-1, the J call TRBJ2-6, with unresolved D. With 4 bases removed from V and 2 bases from J, the gap between germline ends came to 7 bases. Germline loops: CDR1 SGHRS, CDR2 YFSETQ. The CDR3 extends over 14 amino acids. The CDR3 nucleotides read TGCGCCAGCAGCGGAGTAACTGGGGCCAACGTCCTGACTTTC. Protein product: CASSGVTGANVLTF.

The V gene is TRBV6-2 or TRBV6-3, the J gene TRBJ2-7; 10 bases line up with TRBD1. The CDR3 runs to 15 residues. The V gene's germline CDR1 is MNHEY and CDR2 SVGEGT. V shed 6 bases and J 2 bases; nucleotides not matched to a gene: 7. CDR3 in DNA: TGTGCCAGCAGCTTCCGGGACAGGGGCCCCTACGAGCAGTACGTC. Protein sequence: CASSFRDRGPYEQYV.

Comment on this clone: At the DNA level, this CDR3 is encoded by other sequences in the same sample as well. This chain connects TRBV30 to TRBJ1-2, with 7 bases lining up with TRBD1. Per the germline V gene, CDR1 is GTSNPN and CDR2 is SVGIG (reference sequence). This CDR3 has 13 residues. Unmatched junction bases numbered 4, after V lost 2 bases and J lost 4 bases. As DNA, the CDR3 is TGTGCCTGGAGTCCCAGGGGGATCTATGGCTACACCTTC. It yields the protein CAWSPRGIYGYTF.

V usage is TRBV24-1 and J usage is TRBJ2-1, with D unresolved. In germline, CDR1 is KGHDR, CDR2 SFDVKD. The V and J ends lost 9 bases and 5 bases respectively, with 10 bases between them. This CDR3 region has 12 residues. CDR3 residues: CATEDGNNEQFF. The DNA of the CDR3 is TGTGCCACCGAAGACGGAAACAATGAGCAGTTCTTC.

The chain carries TRBV7-9 and TRBJ2-5; 8 bases are shared with TRBD1. The V and J ends lost 5 bases and 4 bases, in that order; junction bases with no gene match: 6. Germline lookup yields CDR1 SEHNR and CDR2 FQNEAQ (reference sequence). The CDR3 is 14 amino acids. The CDR3 region is CASSKSGGSETQYF. CDR3 sequence (DNA): TGTGCCAGCAGCAAATCAGGGGGCTCAGAGACCCAGTACTTC. The whole variable domain, remainder taken from reference TRBV7-9 and TRBJ2-5, is DTGVSQNPRHKITKRGQNVTFRCDPISEHNRLYWYRQTLGQGPEFLTYFQNEAQLEKSRLLSDRFSAERPKGSFSTLEIQRTEQGDSAMYLCASSKSGGSETQYFGPGTRLLVL.